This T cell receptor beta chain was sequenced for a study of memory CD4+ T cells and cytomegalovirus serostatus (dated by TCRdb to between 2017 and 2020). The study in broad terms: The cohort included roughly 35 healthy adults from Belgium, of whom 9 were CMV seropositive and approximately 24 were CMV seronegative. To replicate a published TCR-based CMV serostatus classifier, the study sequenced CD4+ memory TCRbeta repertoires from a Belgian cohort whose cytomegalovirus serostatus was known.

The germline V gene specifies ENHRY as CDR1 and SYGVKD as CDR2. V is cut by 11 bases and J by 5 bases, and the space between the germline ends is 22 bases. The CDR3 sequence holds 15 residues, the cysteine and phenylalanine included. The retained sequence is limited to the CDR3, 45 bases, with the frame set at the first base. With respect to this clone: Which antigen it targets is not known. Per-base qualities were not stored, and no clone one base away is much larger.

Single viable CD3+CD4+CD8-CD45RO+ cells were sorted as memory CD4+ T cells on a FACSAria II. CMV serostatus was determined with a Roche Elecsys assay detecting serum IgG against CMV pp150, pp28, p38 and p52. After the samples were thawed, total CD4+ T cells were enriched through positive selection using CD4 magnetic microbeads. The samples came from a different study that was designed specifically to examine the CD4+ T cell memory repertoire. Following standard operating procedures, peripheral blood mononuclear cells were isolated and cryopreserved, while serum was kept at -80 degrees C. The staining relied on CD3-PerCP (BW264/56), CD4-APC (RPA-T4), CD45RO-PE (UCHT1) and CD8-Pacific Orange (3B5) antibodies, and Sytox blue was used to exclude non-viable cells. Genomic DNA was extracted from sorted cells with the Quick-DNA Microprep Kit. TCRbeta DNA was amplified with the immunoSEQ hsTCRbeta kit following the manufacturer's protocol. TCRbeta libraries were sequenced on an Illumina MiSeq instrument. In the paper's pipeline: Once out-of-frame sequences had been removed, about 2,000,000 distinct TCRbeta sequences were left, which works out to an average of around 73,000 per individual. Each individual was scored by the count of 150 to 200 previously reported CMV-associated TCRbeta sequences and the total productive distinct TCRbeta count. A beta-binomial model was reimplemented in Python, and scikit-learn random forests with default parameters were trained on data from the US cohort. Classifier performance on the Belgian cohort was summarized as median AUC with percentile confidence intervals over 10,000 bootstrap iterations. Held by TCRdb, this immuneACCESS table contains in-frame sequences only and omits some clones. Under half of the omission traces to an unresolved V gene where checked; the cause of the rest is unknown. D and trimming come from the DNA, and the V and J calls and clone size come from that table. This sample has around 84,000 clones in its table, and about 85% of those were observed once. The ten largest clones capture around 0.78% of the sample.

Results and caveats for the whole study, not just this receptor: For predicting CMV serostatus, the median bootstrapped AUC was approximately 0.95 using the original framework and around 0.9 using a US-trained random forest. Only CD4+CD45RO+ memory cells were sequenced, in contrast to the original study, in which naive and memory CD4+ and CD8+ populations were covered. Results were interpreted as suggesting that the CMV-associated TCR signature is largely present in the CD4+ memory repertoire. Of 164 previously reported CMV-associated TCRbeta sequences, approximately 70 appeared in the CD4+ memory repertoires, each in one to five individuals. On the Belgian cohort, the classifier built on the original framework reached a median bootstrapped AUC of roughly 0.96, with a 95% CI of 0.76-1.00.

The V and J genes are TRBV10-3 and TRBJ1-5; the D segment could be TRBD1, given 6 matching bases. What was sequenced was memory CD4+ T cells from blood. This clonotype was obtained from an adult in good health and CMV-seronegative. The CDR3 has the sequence CAAKTGGAGDQPQHF. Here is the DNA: TGTGCCGCGAAAACTGGGGGGGCTGGGGATCAGCCCCAGCATTTT.